These T cell receptor beta chains were read from a single sample in a study of blood T cell repertoires in COVID-19. Clones were read by immunoSEQ multiplex PCR, and TCRdb kept only the in-frame ones, dropping some. Seen here are some 110,000 clones, 86% observed once, and the top ten hold 3.5% to 5.5%. Sequencing input: peripheral blood. These receptors all stem from a man aged 35 to 55 with acute or convalescent COVID-19. The CDR3 runs from the conserved cysteine through the conserved F or W. The D gene is left open where the match is weak. Size is omitted from some rows. Given values are once, few, many or a class for expanded clones.

-	TRBJ1-3	TRBV5-1	once	TGCGCCAGCAGCGAAAATCAGGGAATCCCCATATATTTT	CASSENQGIPIYF
-	TRBJ2-7	TRBV7-9	-	TGTGCCAGCAGCCGAACTTACGAGCAGTACTTC	CASSRTYEQYF
TRBD2	TRBJ2-1	TRBV5-4	-	TGTGCCAGCAGGCGGCGGGGGGCCCAGACCAACAATGAGCAGTTCTTC	CASRRRGAQTNNEQFF
TRBD2	TRBJ2-1	TRBV6-2/TRBV6-3	-	TGTGCCAGCAGTTCCCTGACTAGCGGGAGACCGGCCCCCCCCGATGAGCAGTTCTTC	CASSSLTSGRPAPPDEQFF
-	TRBJ2-7	TRBV5-1	-	TGCGCCAGCAGGTACAGTGAGGGGGTCTACGAGCAGTACTTC	CASRYSEGVYEQYF
-	TRBJ1-4	TRBV27	-	TGTGCCAGCAGTTTATCGTCAGGGTGGAATGAAAAACTGTTTTTT	CASSLSSGWNEKLFF
TRBD2	TRBJ2-3	TRBV6-4	-	TGTGCCAGCAGTGCAGTTAGCGGGAGCGCAGATACGCAGTATTTT	CASSAVSGSADTQYF
-	TRBJ1-2	TRBV18	-	TGTGCCAGCTCGTCCCCGGTGGCTAACTATGGCTACACCTTC	CASSSPVANYGYTF
-	TRBJ1-2	TRBV30	-	TGTGCCTGGAGTAAGACAGAATATGGCTACACCTTC	CAWSKTEYGYTF
TRBD1	TRBJ1-5	TRBV5-8	-	TGTGCCAGCAGCCATCTTTTTGGGGTTGACAGGGGTCAGCCCCAGCATTTT	CASSHLFGVDRGQPQHF
TRBD2	TRBJ2-7	TRBV27	-	TGTGCCAGCAGTCCTTCACGGCTAGCGGGAGATTTCGACGAGCAGTACTTC	CASSPSRLAGDFDEQYF
TRBD1	TRBJ2-7	TRBV27	once	TGTGCCAGCAGTTCCCCTCCTCGGACAGGGGGCCCCTACGAGCAGTACTTC	CASSSPPRTGGPYEQYF
-	TRBJ2-1	TRBV30	-	TGTGCCTGGAGATTCACAGTCGCCTACAATGAGCAGTTCTTC	CAWRFTVAYNEQFF
-	TRBJ1-2	TRBV5-6	-	TGTGCCAGCAGAGGGTCGGAGGGAACTAACTATGGCTACACCTTC	CASRGSEGTNYGYTF
TRBD2	TRBJ2-3	TRBV27	-	TGTGCCGTAAGACTAGCGGGAGGTCATACGCAGTATTTT	CAVRLAGGHTQYF
-	TRBJ1-1	TRBV7-3	-	TGTGCCAGCAGCCCCGGGTCCGGGGGGAACACTGAAGCTTTCTTT	CASSPGSGGNTEAFF